The 18 T cell receptor beta chains below all came from one sample that was sequenced in a study of OX40 agonist ivuxolimab in advanced cancers. TCRdb's table, derived via immunoSEQ multiplex PCR, lists solely in-frame clones and lacks some. The data show 70,000 to 90,000 clones, roughly 84% seen once. Source: CD4+ or CD8+ T cells sorted from blood, taken in a trial of the OX40 agonist ivuxolimab. The receptors originated from an adult with an advanced solid tumor such as melanoma, head and neck, liver or kidney cancer.

The CDR3 reads CASSLSFRDTEAFF. In DNA form, the CDR3 reads TGTGCCAGCAGTTTATCATTCCGGGACACTGAAGCTTTCTTT. The chain employs TRBV27 and TRBJ1-1; D not resolved. CDR3 length equals 14 residues. Germline lookup yields CDR1 MNHEY and CDR2 SMNVEV (reference sequence). V was shortened by 0 bases and J by 3 bases, with 8 bases between the two germline ends.

The CDR3 DNA reads as TGCAGCGCCCAGGGACTGGTGGACTACGAGCAGTACTTC. It translates to CSAQGLVDYEQYF. The genes are TRBV29-1 and TRBJ2-7; weak D call: TRBD2 (6 bases). Looked up from germline, CDR1 is SQVTM and CDR2 is ANQGSEA. The length of the CDR3 is 13 residues. V lost 7 bases, J lost 3 bases, and 16 bases lay in between.

In this sample, this clone turned up once. The chain carries TRBV28 and TRBJ1-2; D is undetermined. Germline values: CDR1 MDHEN, CDR2 SYDVKM. The CDR3 runs to 11 residues. Trimming removed 8 bases at V and 0 bases at J, with 4 bases between. The CDR3 here is CASGTNYGYTF. The CDR3 region has the DNA TGTGCCAGCGGCACTAACTATGGCTACACCTTC.

About this clone itself: A clone one base away is much larger, so this may be a read error. This chain uses TRBV5-4 with TRBJ1-1; D call uncertain. Per germline, CDR1 SGHNT and CDR2 YYREEE (reference sequence). This CDR3 contains 13 residues. V lost 0 bases, J lost 0 bases, and 3 bases lay in between. CDR3 nucleotide sequence: TGTGCCAGCAGCTTGGGACTGAACACTGAAGCTTTCTTT. Translation gives CASSLGLNTEAFF.

The chain couples TRBV18 to TRBJ2-5, with 8 bases aligning to TRBD2. With V trimmed by 3 bases and J by 5 bases, 11 bases remained unmatched. This CDR3 contains 16 residues. CDR1 is KGHSH and CDR2 is LQKENI in the germline V gene. Written as DNA, the CDR3 is TGTGCCAGCTCACCTTCAAGCGGGAGACCTGGGGAGACCCAGTACTTC. Residues: CASSPSSGRPGETQYF.

V usage is TRBV2 and J usage is TRBJ2-3; no clear D gene. From germline, CDR1 is SNHLY and CDR2 FYNNEI. The CDR3 totals 14 residues. Trimming shortened V by 5 bases and J by 4 bases, and 13 bases separated the two germline ends. The CDR3 DNA sequence: TGTGCCAGCAGTAAGTCCACCCCGGCAGATACGCAGTATTTT. This codes for CASSKSTPADTQYF.

This rearrangement joins TRBV5-1 to TRBJ2-7, with D uncertain. Germline V gene data show CDR1 as SGHRS and CDR2 as YFSETQ. The CDR3 has 12 amino acids. The V end was cut by 4 bases, the J end by 0 bases, with 5 bases between. This CDR3 is CASSLSSYEQYF. Written as DNA, the CDR3 is TGCGCCAGCAGCCTAAGCTCCTACGAGCAGTACTTC.

This chain joins TRBV18 and TRBJ1-3; possible D gene TRBD1, 5 bases. The V gene lost 1 base and the J gene lost 4 bases, with 8 bases spanning the gap. CDR1 is KGHSH, CDR2 LQKENI, per germline. This CDR3 has 14 amino acids. CDR3 amino acids: CASSPQGSGNTIYF. The CDR3 bases are TGTGCCAGCTCACCACAGGGGTCCGGAAACACCATATATTTT. Looking up the rest from reference TRBV18 and TRBJ1-3 gives the full variable domain: NAGVMQNPRHLVRRRGQEARLRCSPMKGHSHVYWYRQLPEEGLKFMVYLQKENIIDESGMPKERFSAEFPKEGPSILRIQQVVRGDSAAYFCASSPQGSGNTIYFGEGSWLTVV.

This chain connects TRBV7-9 to TRBJ2-4, with a possible D match to TRBD2 (5 bases). V gave up 3 bases and J gave up 8 bases, with 11 bases separating them. The CDR3 length is 13 residues. Per germline, CDR1 SEHNR and CDR2 FQNEAQ (reference sequence). As DNA, the CDR3 is TGTGCCAGCAGCTTCCCCCCCGGGGACATTCAGTACTTC. Translating it yields CASSFPPGDIQYF.

The chain recombines TRBV5-4 with TRBJ2-3; tentatively, D is TRBD2 (7 bases). The CDR3 length is 15 residues. V lost 4 bases and J lost 5, with 17 bases in between. Germline V CDR1 and CDR2: SGHNT, YYREEE (reference sequence). The CDR3 here is CASSPRGGGGDTQYF. DNA of the CDR3: TGTGCCAGCAGCCCCCGAGGGGGGGGAGGAGATACGCAGTATTTT.

The chain employs TRBV19 and TRBJ1-1, with D unresolved. With 3 bases removed from V and 3 bases from J, the gap between germline ends came to 8 bases. Per the germline V gene, CDR1 is LNHDA and CDR2 is SQIVND (reference sequence). The CDR3 is made up of 13 amino acids. The DNA of the CDR3 is TGTGCCAGTAGTATCAAGTCCGACACTGAAGCTTTCTTT. It translates to CASSIKSDTEAFF.

The chain is built from TRBV7-2 and TRBJ2-1, with 12 bases aligning to TRBD2. The CDR3 contains 16 residues. J lost 7 bases, V lost 1 base, and 5 bases had no gene match. Germline V gene sequence: CDR1 SGHTA, CDR2 FQGNSA. The CDR3 region has the DNA TGTGCCAGCAGCTTAGTCGGGACTAGCGGGCCTAATGAGCAGTTCTTC. This sequence encodes CASSLVGTSGPNEQFF.

The count of this clone is one. This chain links TRBV19 with TRBJ1-1; unclear D gene. CDR3 length equals 15 residues. Trimming took 4 bases from V and 1 from J, leaving 13 bases between them. Germline values: CDR1 LNHDA, CDR2 SQIVND (reference sequence). The CDR3 loop reads CASSTRTGQNTEAFF. In DNA, the CDR3 is TGTGCCAGTAGTACTCGTACGGGCCAGAACACTGAAGCTTTCTTT.

This rearrangement joins TRBV10-1 to TRBJ2-3, with 9 positions matching TRBD1. CDR3 size: 14 residues. Germline assignment: CDR1 WNHNN and CDR2 SYGVQD (reference sequence). V lost 10 bases and J lost 4; bases outside the gene matches: 9. The CDR3 loop is CAILRDRESDTQYF. As DNA, the CDR3 is TGCGCCATCCTCCGGGACAGGGAATCAGATACGCAGTATTTT.

This clone was observed once. The chain is built from TRBV4-2 and TRBJ2-3; no reliable D call. Germline loops: CDR1 LGHNA, CDR2 YNFKEQ. The CDR3 loop spans 13 amino acids. V dropped 0 bases and J dropped 5 bases, with 6 bases sitting between them. The CDR3 region has the DNA TGTGCCAGCAGCCAAGATCGAGGAGATACGCAGTATTTT. The encoded protein is CASSQDRGDTQYF.

The gene calls are TRBV5-1 and TRBJ2-2, with TRBD2 matching over 11 bases. Trimming at V came to 4 bases and at J to 7 bases, leaving 9 bases not matched to a gene. The CDR3 sequence is 16 residues long. Germline CDR1 SGHRS, CDR2 YFSETQ. CDR3 in DNA: TGCGCCAGCAGCCCGTTTGTAGCGGGAGGGGTCGGGGAGCTGTTTTTT. Translating it yields CASSPFVAGGVGELFF.

V is TRBV6-6 and J is TRBJ2-7; D unresolved. With 0 bases removed from V and 5 bases from J, the gap between germline ends came to 5 bases. CDR3 size: 12 residues. The V gene's germline CDR1 is MNHNY and CDR2 SVGAGI (reference sequence). In nucleotides, the CDR3 is TGTGCCAGCAGTTACTCTAGGGACGAGCAGTACTTC. Protein product: CASSYSRDEQYF.

This clone appeared once. The chain uses TRBV14 and TRBJ2-1; 13 nucleotides agree with TRBD2. The CDR3 is 16 residues long. Germline lookup yields CDR1 SGHDN and CDR2 FVKESK. The trim removed 4 bases at V and 7 bases at J, leaving 7 bases unmatched. This CDR3 is CASSRTSGSGKNEQFF. The DNA for the CDR3 is TGTGCCAGCAGCCGGACTAGCGGGAGTGGAAAAAATGAGCAGTTCTTC.